Shown below are 16 T cell receptor beta chains from a single sample sequenced in a study of blood T cell repertoires in COVID-19. The assay was immunoSEQ multiplex PCR, and TCRdb's table has in-frame clones only and misses some. The table has roughly 230,000 clones, nearly 95% seen once. Sequencing was carried out using peripheral blood. The receptors were sampled from a man aged 30 to 39 with COVID-19, enrolled during active disease.

The chain employs TRBV3-1 (or the pseudogene TRBV3-2) and TRBJ2-7, with 8 bases identical to TRBD1. The V gene end was trimmed by 6 bases and the J gene end by 3 bases; junction bases not matched to a gene: 10. This CDR3 has 15 amino acids. CDR1 is LGHDT and CDR2 is YNNKEL in the germline V gene (reference sequence). The CDR3 sequence: CASSPTGTGRYEQYF. DNA for the CDR3: TGTGCCAGCAGTCCGACCGGGACAGGCCGCTACGAGCAGTACTTC.

V usage is TRBV4-1 and J usage is TRBJ2-1; TRBD2 aligns across 7 bases. Trimming took 3 bases from V and 8 from J; bases not matched to a gene: 7. Germline V lookup: CDR1 MGHRA, CDR2 YSYEKL. The CDR3 has 14 amino acids. DNA of the CDR3: TGCGCCAGCAGCCACGGACTAGGTGGGGATGAGCAGTTCTTC. Translation: CASSHGLGGDEQFF.

V and J are TRBV27 and TRBJ2-1; TRBD2 agrees at 13 bases. V shed 8 bases, J shed 0 bases, and the junction held 7 bases outside the gene matches. The germline V gene encodes CDR1 MNHEY and CDR2 SMNVEV (reference sequence). The CDR3 has 17 residues. CDR3: CASWRLAGGLSYNEQFF. Here the CDR3 DNA reads TGTGCCAGCTGGAGACTAGCGGGGGGACTCTCCTACAATGAGCAGTTCTTC.

The chain recombines TRBV6-6 with TRBJ1-6; D is ambiguous. Germline V gene data show CDR1 as MNHNY and CDR2 as SVGAGI (reference sequence). There are 17 residues in the CDR3. Trimming shortened V by 5 bases and J by 0 bases, and 14 bases separated the two germline ends. For the CDR3, the DNA is TGTGCCAGCAGTCCCATGAAAATGCGCTCCTATAATTCACCCCTCCACTTT. Translation: CASSPMKMRSYNSPLHF.

This chain connects TRBV11-2 to TRBJ2-3; no clear D gene. Trimming pared 2 bases from V and 0 bases from J, leaving 18 bases between. This CDR3 is built from 18 residues. From germline, CDR1 is SGHAT and CDR2 FQNNGV. CDR3 sequence: CASSLMIAGPMSTDTQYF. In DNA, the CDR3 is TGTGCCAGCAGCTTAATGATAGCTGGCCCGATGAGCACAGATACGCAGTATTTT.

The chain couples TRBV5-6 to TRBJ1-3; TRBD1 agrees at 7 bases. The V gene end was trimmed by 4 bases and the J gene end by 0 bases; junction bases not matched to a gene: 7. Germline V gene lookup returns CDR1 SGHDT and CDR2 YYEEEE. The CDR3 is made up of 16 amino acids. The chain's CDR3 is CASSLMDRSSGNTIYF. In DNA form, the CDR3 reads TGTGCCAGCAGCCTTATGGACAGGAGCTCTGGAAACACCATATATTTT. Variable domain in full (rest from reference TRBV5-6 and TRBJ1-3): DAGVTQSPTHLIKTRGQQVTLRCSPKSGHDTVSWYQQALGQGPQFIFQYYEEEERQRGNFPDRFSGHQFPNYSSELNVNALLLGDSALYLCASSLMDRSSGNTIYFGEGSWLTVV.

V gene TRBV5-4 combines with J gene TRBJ1-6, with 10 positions matching TRBD1. V gave up 4 bases and J gave up 7 bases; unmatched junction bases: 8. This CDR3 is built from 16 residues. Germline CDR1 SGHNT, CDR2 YYREEE (reference sequence). CDR3 in amino acids: CASSTTTGGWNSPLHF. CDR3 nucleotide sequence: TGTGCCAGCAGCACTACGACAGGGGGCTGGAATTCACCCCTCCACTTT.

V usage is TRBV18 and J usage is TRBJ1-1; D remains unclear. V was clipped by 6 bases and J by 8 bases, with 16 bases between them. From germline, CDR1 is KGHSH and CDR2 LQKENI. The CDR3 has 13 residues. CDR3 protein: CASSRTERVEAFF. The DNA of the CDR3 is TGTGCCAGCTCCAGGACGGAGAGGGTGGAAGCTTTCTTT. The whole variable domain, remainder taken from reference TRBV18 and TRBJ1-1, is NAGVMQNPRHLVRRRGQEARLRCSPMKGHSHVYWYRQLPEEGLKFMVYLQKENIIDESGMPKERFSAEFPKEGPSILRIQQVVRGDSAAYFCASSRTERVEAFFGQGTRLTVV.

The chain is built from TRBV5-1 and TRBJ1-6; possibly TRBD1 for D (5 bases). V was clipped by 0 bases and J by 0 bases, with 10 bases between them. The CDR3 sequence is 17 residues long. CDR1 is SGHRS and CDR2 is YFSETQ in the germline V gene. For the CDR3, the DNA is TGCGCCAGCAGCTTGGAAGGGGCTAGCTCCTATAATTCACCCCTCCACTTT. Its translation is CASSLEGASSYNSPLHF.

The chain combines TRBV12-5 with TRBJ1-5; D is uncertain. This CDR3 is 12 amino acids long. V was shortened by 4 bases and J by 11 bases, with 12 bases between the two germline ends. CDR1 and CDR2 from the germline V gene are LGHNT and FRNRAP. CDR3 DNA sequence: TGTGCTAGTGGTTCTGGAGGTAGGGCCCAGCATTTT. Its translation is CASGSGGRAQHF.

The chain has TRBV7-9 and TRBJ2-1; 13 nucleotides line up with TRBD2. Germline trimming cut 1 base from V and 12 bases from J; bases unmatched to any gene: 6. This CDR3 region has 15 residues. CDR1 and CDR2 from the germline V gene are SEHNR and FQNEAQ (reference sequence). CDR3 amino acids: CASSLGWTSGGPQFF. The CDR3 DNA follows: TGTGCCAGCAGCTTAGGGTGGACTAGCGGGGGCCCGCAGTTCTTC. Full variable domain (outside the CDR3, taken from reference TRBV7-9 and TRBJ2-1): DTGVSQNPRHKITKRGQNVTFRCDPISEHNRLYWYRQTLGQGPEFLTYFQNEAQLEKSRLLSDRFSAERPKGSFSTLEIQRTEQGDSAMYLCASSLGWTSGGPQFFGPGTRLTVL.

J is TRBJ1-5 and V is TRBV5-5, with a tentative D call TRBD1 (6 bases). Trimming shortened V by 1 base and J by 7 bases, and 6 bases separated the two germline ends. The CDR3 length is 12 residues. Germline V gives CDR1 SGHKS, CDR2 YYEKEE (reference sequence). Here the CDR3 reads CASSLRGQPQHF. CDR3 sequence (DNA): TGTGCCAGCAGCTTGAGGGGGCAGCCCCAGCATTTT.

The rearrangement joins TRBV10-3 to TRBJ2-3; the match to TRBD2 covers 11 bases. V was pared by 6 bases and J by 2 bases, with 13 bases of the junction left unmatched. This CDR3 is 18 amino acids long. The germline V gene encodes CDR1 ENHRY and CDR2 SYGVKD. CDR3 residues: CAIRGPSGGTTLTDTQYF. CDR3 bases: TGTGCCATCAGGGGGCCTAGCGGGGGGACTACACTCACAGATACGCAGTATTTT.

The chain couples TRBV6-5 to TRBJ1-5, with D maybe TRBD1 (6 bases). The V end lost 8 bases, the J end lost 7 bases, and 12 bases lay between the germline ends. This CDR3 spans 12 amino acids. The germline gives CDR1 MNHEY, CDR2 SVGAGI. CDR3 bases: TGTGCCAGCGAAAACAGGGCCCAGCCCCAGCATTTT. Amino acid sequence: CASENRAQPQHF.

V and J are TRBV2 and TRBJ1-1; 8 nucleotides align to TRBD1. The CDR3 runs 13 residues. V shed 6 bases, J shed 4 bases, and the junction held 4 bases outside the gene matches. CDR1 is SNHLY and CDR2 is FYNNEI in the germline V gene. The CDR3 region is CASRGDRITEAFF. The CDR3 region has the DNA TGTGCCAGCAGGGGGGACAGGATCACTGAAGCTTTCTTT.

This clone appeared once. The V and J genes are TRBV6-5 and TRBJ1-5, with D tentatively TRBD1 (5 bases). Trimming cost V 6 bases and J 3 bases, with 12 bases left between them. The CDR3 has 14 amino acids. The germline gives CDR1 MNHEY, CDR2 SVGAGI. Here the CDR3 DNA reads TGTGCCAGCAGCGTCAGGGTTTCCAATCAGCCCCAGCATTTT. Residues: CASSVRVSNQPQHF.